This T cell receptor beta chain was documented in a study of blood T cell repertoires in COVID-19. This clone has more than one count but fewer than ten. Data came from immunoSEQ multiplex PCR; TCRdb stores just in-frame clones and leaves some out. The table includes roughly 400,000 clones, around 87% detected once. Germline CDR1 reads LNHDA; CDR2 reads SQIVND (reference sequence). The junction had 7 bases not matched to a gene; V was cut back by 0 bases and J by 3 bases. This CDR3 contains 18 residues. J is TRBJ2-7 and V is TRBV19, with 14 bases that match TRBD2. This TCR was recovered from a woman between 55 and 75 years old with COVID-19, enrolled during active disease. Sequencing was done on a sample of peripheral blood. The CDR3 spells CASSIDAGTSGGRYEQYF. CDR3 bases: TGTGCCAGTAGTATAGATGCCGGGACTAGCGGGGGTCGCTACGAGCAGTACTTC.